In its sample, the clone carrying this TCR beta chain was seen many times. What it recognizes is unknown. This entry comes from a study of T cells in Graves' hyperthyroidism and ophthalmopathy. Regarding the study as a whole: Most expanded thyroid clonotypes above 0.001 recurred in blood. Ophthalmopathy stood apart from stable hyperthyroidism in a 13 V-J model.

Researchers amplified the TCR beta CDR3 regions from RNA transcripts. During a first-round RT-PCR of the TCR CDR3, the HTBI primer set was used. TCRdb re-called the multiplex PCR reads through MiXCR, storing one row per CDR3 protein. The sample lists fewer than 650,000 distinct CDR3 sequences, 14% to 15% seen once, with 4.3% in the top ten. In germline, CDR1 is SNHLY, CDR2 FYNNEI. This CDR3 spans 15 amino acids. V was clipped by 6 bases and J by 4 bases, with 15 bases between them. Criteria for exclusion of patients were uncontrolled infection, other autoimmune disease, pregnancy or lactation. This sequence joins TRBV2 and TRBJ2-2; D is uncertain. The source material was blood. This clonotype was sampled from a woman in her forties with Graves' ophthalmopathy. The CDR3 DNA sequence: TGTGCCAGCAGGGGGAAAGTAGCAAGCACCGGGGAGCTGTTTTTT. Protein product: CASRGKVASTGELFF.